This T cell receptor beta chain was identified in a study of cytomegalovirus exposure and HLA in healthy donors. Overall study context: The use of the same platform for the 120 or so validation repertoires and the roughly 700 first-cohort repertoires was reported by a later analysis.

The donors were members of the roughly 120-subject validation cohort (separate from the roughly 670-subject first cohort). Overall study results and limits: CMV antigen specificity was confirmed in vitro for three CMV-associated chains.

The length of the CDR3 is 16 residues. The germline gives CDR1 MGHDK, CDR2 SYGVNS. Trimming shortened V by 1 base and J by 4 bases, and 17 bases separated the two germline ends. Measured with immunoSEQ multiplex PCR; TCRdb has only the in-frame clones, and not every one. The data contain hundreds of thousands of clones, about nine tenths of them singletons. As to this clone: No antigen is known for it.

Material for sequencing was PBMCs. The receptor was isolated from a woman under 30 in good health and CMV-seronegative. The J gene is TRBJ2-7, the V gene TRBV25-1, with D possibly being TRBD1 (6 bases). The chain's CDR3 is CASSESDRPRVYEQYF. In DNA form, the CDR3 reads TGTGCCAGCAGTGAATCCGACAGGCCCAGAGTGTACGAGCAGTACTTC.